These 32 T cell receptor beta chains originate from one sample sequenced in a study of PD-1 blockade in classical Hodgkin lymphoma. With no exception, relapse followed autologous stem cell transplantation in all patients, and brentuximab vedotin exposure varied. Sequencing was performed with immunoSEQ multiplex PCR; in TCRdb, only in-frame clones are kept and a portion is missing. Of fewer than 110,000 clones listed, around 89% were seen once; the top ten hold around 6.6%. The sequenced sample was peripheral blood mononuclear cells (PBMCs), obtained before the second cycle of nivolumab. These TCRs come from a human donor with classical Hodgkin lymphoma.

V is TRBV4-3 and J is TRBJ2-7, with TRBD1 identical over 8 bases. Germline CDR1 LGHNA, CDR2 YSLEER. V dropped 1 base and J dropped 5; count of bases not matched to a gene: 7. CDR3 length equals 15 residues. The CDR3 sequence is CASSQGQGISHEQYF. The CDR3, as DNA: TGCGCCAGCAGCCAAGGACAGGGGATCTCTCACGAGCAGTACTTC.

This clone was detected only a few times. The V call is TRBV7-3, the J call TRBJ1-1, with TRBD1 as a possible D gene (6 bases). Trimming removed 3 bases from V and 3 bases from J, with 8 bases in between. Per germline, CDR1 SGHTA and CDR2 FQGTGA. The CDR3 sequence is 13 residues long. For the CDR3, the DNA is TGTGCCAGCAGCTTTGGACAGTACACTGAAGCTTTCTTT. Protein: CASSFGQYTEAFF.

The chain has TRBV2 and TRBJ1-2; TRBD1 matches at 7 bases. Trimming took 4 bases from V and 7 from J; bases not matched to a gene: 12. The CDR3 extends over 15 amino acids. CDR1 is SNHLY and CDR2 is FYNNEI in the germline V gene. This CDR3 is CASSGQGISLGGYTF. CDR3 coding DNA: TGTGCCAGCAGTGGACAGGGCATCTCGCTGGGTGGCTACACCTTC.

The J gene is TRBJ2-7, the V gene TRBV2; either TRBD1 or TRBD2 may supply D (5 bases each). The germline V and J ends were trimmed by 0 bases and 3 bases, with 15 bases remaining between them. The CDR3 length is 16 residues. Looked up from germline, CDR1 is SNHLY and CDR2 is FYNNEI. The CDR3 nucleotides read TGTGCCAGCAGTGAAGCGCTTCTCGGGGCCGGCTACGAGCAGTACTTC. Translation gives CASSEALLGAGYEQYF.

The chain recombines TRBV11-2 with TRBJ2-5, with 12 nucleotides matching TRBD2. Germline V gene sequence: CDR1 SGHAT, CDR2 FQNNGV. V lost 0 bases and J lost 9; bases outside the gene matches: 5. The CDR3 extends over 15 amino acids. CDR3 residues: CASSLDYPSGGAQYF. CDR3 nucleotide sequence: TGTGCCAGCAGCTTAGATTACCCTAGCGGGGGGGCCCAGTACTTC.

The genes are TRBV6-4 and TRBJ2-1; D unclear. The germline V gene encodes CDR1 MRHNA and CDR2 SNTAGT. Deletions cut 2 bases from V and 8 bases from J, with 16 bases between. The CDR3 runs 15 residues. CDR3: CASSDGRRLSHEQFF. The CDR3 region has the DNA TGTGCCAGCAGTGACGGTCGGCGGCTATCTCATGAGCAGTTCTTC.

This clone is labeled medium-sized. The CDR3 spells CATSLTGMNTEAFF. The CDR3 region has the DNA TGCGCCACCTCTTTGACAGGGATGAACACTGAAGCTTTCTTT. This chain connects TRBV4-1 to TRBJ1-1; 7 nucleotides agree with TRBD1. The CDR3 is 14 amino acids. J lost 0 bases, V lost 10 bases, and 8 bases had no gene match. From germline, CDR1 is MGHRA and CDR2 YSYEKL.

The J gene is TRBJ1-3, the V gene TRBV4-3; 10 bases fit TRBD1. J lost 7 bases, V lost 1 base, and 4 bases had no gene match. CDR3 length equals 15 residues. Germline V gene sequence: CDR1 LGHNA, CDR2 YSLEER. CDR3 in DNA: TGCGCCAGCAGCCAAGGACAGGGGGCAGGGAACACCATATATTTT. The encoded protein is CASSQGQGAGNTIYF.

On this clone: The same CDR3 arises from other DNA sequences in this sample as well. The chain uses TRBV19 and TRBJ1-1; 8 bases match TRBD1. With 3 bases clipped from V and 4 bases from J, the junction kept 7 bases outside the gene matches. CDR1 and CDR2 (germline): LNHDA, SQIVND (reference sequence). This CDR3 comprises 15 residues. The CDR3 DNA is TGTGCCAGTAGTATTTCAGGAACAGGGGGCACTGAAGCTTTCTTT. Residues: CASSISGTGGTEAFF.

CDR3 bases: TGTGCCACCAGCAGCCACAGGGCTGGGGCCAACGTCCTGACTTTC. It encodes CATSSHRAGANVLTF. This chain links TRBV15 with TRBJ2-6, with D maybe TRBD1 (6 bases). The CDR3 runs 15 residues. V was pared by 3 bases and J by 2 bases, with 8 bases between. The V gene's germline CDR1 is LNHNV and CDR2 YYDKDF (reference sequence).

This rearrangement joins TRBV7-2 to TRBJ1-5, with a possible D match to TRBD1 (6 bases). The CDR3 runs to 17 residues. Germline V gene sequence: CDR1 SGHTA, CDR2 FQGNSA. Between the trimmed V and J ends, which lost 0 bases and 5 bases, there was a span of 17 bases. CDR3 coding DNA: TGTGCCAGCAGCTTAGCCTTCAGGGGAGGTCTGTATCAGCCCCAGCATTTT. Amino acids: CASSLAFRGGLYQPQHF.

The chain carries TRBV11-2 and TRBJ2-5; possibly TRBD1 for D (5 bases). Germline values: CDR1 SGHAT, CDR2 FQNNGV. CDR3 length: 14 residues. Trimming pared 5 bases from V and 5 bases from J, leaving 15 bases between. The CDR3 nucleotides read TGTGCCAGCAGCCCTGCCTCGCCAGGGGAGACCCAGTACTTC. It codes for CASSPASPGETQYF.

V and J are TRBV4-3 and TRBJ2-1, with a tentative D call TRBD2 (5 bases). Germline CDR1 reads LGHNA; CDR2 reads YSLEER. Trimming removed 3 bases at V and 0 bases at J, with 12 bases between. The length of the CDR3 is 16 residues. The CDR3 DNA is TGCGCCAGCAGCCAGCACACGGGGAACTCCTACAATGAGCAGTTCTTC. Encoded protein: CASSQHTGNSYNEQFF.

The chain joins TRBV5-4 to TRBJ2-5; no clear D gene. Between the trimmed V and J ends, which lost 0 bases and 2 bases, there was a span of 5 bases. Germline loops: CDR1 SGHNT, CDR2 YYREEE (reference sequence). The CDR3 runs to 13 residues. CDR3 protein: CASSLGPQETQYF. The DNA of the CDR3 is TGTGCCAGCAGCTTGGGGCCGCAAGAGACCCAGTACTTC.

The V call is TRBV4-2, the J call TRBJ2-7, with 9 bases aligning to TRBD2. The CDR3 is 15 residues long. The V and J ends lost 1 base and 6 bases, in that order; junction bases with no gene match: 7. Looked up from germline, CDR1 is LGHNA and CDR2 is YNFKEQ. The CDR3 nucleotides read TGTGCCAGCAGCCAAGCCAGCGGGGGGTCGAGCGAGCAGTACTTC. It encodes CASSQASGGSSEQYF.

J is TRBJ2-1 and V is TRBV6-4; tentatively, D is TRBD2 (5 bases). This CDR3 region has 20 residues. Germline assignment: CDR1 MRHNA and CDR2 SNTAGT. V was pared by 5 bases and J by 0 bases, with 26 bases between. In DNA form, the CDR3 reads TGTGCCAGCAGTCCACATAGTTTTTTCGGACTGGGAAGCTCCTACAATGAGCAGTTCTTC. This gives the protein CASSPHSFFGLGSSYNEQFF.

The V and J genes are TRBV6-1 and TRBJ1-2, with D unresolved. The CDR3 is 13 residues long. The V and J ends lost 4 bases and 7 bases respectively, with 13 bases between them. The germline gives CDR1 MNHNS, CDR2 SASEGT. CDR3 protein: CASSGTVGLGYTF. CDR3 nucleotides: TGTGCCAGCAGTGGAACGGTTGGGCTTGGCTACACCTTC.

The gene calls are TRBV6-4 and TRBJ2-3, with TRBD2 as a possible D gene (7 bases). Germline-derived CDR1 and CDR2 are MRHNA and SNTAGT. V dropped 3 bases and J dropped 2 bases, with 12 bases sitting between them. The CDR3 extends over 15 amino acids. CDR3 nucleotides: TGTGCCAGCAGTGAAGGCGGGGGCCCCACAGATACGCAGTATTTT. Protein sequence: CASSEGGGPTDTQYF.

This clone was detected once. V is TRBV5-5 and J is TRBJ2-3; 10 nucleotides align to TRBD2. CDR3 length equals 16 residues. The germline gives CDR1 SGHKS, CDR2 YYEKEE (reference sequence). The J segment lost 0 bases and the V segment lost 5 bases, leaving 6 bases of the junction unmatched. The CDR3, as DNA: TGTGCCAGCAGTTTTAGCGGGGGGTATAGCACAGATACGCAGTATTTT. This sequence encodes CASSFSGGYSTDTQYF. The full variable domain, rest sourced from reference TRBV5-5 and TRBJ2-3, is DAGVTQSPTHLIKTRGQQVTLRCSPISGHKSVSWYQQVLGQGPQFIFQYYEKEERGRGNFPDRFSARQFPNYSSELNVNALLLGDSALYLCASSFSGGYSTDTQYFGPGTRLTVL.

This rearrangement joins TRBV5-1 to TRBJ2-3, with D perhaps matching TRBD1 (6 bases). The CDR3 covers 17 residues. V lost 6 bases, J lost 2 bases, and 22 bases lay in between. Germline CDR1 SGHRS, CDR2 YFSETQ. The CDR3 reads CASKALGWGRNTDTQYF. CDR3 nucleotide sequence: TGCGCCAGCAAAGCCCTGGGATGGGGGCGCAACACAGATACGCAGTATTTT.

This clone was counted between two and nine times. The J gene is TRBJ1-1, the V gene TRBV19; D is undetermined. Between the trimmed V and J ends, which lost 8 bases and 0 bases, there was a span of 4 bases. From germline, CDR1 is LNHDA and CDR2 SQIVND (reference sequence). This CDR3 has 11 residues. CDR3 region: CASALNTEAFF. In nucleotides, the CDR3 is TGTGCCAGTGCGTTGAACACTGAAGCTTTCTTT.

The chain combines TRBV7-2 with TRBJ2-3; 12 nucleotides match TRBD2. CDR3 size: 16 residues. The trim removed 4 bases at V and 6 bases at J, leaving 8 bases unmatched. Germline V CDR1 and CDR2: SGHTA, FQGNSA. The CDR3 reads CASSSATSGGPDTQYF. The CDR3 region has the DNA TGTGCCAGCAGCTCAGCGACTAGCGGGGGACCCGATACGCAGTATTTT.

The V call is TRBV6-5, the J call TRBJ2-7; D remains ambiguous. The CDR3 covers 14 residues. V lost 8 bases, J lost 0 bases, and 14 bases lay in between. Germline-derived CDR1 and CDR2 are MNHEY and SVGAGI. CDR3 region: CASFGQASSYEQYF. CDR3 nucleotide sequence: TGTGCCAGCTTTGGGCAGGCAAGCTCCTACGAGCAGTACTTC.

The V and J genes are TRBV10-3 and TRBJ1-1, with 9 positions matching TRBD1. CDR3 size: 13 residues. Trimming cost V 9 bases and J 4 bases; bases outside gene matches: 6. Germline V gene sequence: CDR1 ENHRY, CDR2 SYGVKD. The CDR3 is CAILGQGPTEAFF. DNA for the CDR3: TGTGCCATACTGGGACAGGGCCCCACTGAAGCTTTCTTT.

The CDR3, as DNA: TGTGCCAGCAGCTCGGCTTTGCCGAATCAGCCCCAGCATTTT. This codes for CASSSALPNQPQHF. J is TRBJ1-5 and V is TRBV5-4; D gene unclear. V lost 3 bases, J lost 4 bases, and 11 bases lay in between. The CDR3 is 14 residues long. From germline, CDR1 is SGHNT and CDR2 YYREEE (reference sequence).

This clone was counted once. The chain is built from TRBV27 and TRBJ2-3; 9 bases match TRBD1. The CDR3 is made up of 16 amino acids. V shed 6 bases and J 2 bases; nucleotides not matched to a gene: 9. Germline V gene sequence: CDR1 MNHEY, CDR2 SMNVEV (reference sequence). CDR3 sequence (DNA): TGTGCCAGCAGGGAGCGGGACAGGGAAATCACAGATACGCAGTATTTT. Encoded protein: CASRERDREITDTQYF.

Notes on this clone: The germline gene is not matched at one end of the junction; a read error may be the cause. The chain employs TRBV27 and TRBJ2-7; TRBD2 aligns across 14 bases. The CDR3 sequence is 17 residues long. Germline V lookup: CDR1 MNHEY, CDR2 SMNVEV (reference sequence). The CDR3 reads CASSLRGTSGGSSEQYF. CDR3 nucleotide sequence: TGTGCCAGCAGTCTACGCGGGACTAGCGGGGGTTCCTCCGAGCAGTACTTC.

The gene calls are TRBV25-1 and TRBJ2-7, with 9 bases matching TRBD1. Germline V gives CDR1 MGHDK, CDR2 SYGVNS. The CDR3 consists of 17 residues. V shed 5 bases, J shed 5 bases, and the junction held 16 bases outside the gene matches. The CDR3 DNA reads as TGTGCCAGCAGTCCTAAAATACCCGGGACAGGGATCGACGAGCAGTACTTC. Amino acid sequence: CASSPKIPGTGIDEQYF.

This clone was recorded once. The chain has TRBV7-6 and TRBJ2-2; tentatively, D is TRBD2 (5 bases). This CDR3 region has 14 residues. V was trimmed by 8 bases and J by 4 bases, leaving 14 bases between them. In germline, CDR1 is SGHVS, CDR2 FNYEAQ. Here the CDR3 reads CASSDRTPTGELFF. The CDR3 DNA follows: TGTGCCAGCTCAGATCGGACTCCCACCGGGGAGCTGTTTTTT.

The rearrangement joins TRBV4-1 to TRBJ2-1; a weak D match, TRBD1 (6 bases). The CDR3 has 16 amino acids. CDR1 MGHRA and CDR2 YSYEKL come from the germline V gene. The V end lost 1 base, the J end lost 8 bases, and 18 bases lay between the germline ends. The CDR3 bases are TGCGCCAGCAGCCAAGGCCACAGGGATGGTGGCTATGAGCAGTTCTTC. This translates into CASSQGHRDGGYEQFF.

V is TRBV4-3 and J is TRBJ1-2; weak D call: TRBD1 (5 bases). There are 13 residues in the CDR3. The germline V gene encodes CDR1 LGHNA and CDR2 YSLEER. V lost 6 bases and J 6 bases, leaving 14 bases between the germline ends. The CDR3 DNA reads TGCGCCAGCAGATCTACAGGAACCGATGGCTACACCTTC. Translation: CASRSTGTDGYTF.

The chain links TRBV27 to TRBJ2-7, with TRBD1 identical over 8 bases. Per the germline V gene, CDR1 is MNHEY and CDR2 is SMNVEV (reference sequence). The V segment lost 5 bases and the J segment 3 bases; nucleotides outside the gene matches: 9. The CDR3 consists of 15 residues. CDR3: CASSPHRGSGYEQYF. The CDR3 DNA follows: TGTGCCAGCAGTCCCCACAGGGGGTCGGGCTACGAGCAGTACTTC.